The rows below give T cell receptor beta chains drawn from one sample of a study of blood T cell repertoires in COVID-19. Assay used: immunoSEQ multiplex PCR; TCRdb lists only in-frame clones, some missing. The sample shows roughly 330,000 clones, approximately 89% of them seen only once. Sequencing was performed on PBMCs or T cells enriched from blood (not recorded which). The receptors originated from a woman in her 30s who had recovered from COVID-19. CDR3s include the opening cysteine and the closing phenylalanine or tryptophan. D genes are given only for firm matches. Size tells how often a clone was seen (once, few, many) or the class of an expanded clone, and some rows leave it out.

cdr3_nt: TGTGCCAGCAGCTTTACGGGGAGCTCCTACAATGAGCAGTTCTTC
cdr3_aa: CASSFTGSSYNEQFF
clone_size: NA
j_call: TRBJ2-1
d_call: NA
v_call: TRBV7-2

cdr3_nt: TGTGCCAGCAGCGCCTCACTAGCGCCAGGGACAGATACGCAGTATTTT
cdr3_aa: CASSASLAPGTDTQYF
clone_size: NA
j_call: TRBJ2-3
d_call: TRBD2
v_call: TRBV7-2

cdr3_nt: TGTGCCAGCAGCCAAGCAGGCGGGTACAATGAGCAGTTCTTC
cdr3_aa: CASSQAGGYNEQFF
clone_size: once
j_call: TRBJ2-1
d_call: NA
v_call: TRBV3-1/TRBV3-2

cdr3_nt: TGTGCCAGCAGCCCCGTGAGGACTAGCGGGGGGCAAGAGACCCAGTACTTC
cdr3_aa: CASSPVRTSGGQETQYF
clone_size: NA
j_call: TRBJ2-5
d_call: TRBD2
v_call: TRBV7-3

cdr3_nt: TGTGCCAGCAGTCGAACGGGACTTAGCTCCTACAATGAGCAGTTCTTC
cdr3_aa: CASSRTGLSSYNEQFF
clone_size: NA
j_call: TRBJ2-1
d_call: NA
v_call: TRBV6-6

cdr3_nt: TGTGCCACCAGCTCTCCCGGCAGGGGACCCTATGGCTACACCTTC
cdr3_aa: CATSSPGRGPYGYTF
clone_size: NA
j_call: TRBJ1-2
d_call: NA
v_call: TRBV15

cdr3_nt: TGTGCCACCCCCCCCTCGGGCGGCGGGCCATACCAAGAGACCCAGTACTTC
cdr3_aa: CATPPSGGGPYQETQYF
clone_size: NA
j_call: TRBJ2-5
d_call: NA
v_call: TRBV24-1

cdr3_nt: TGTGCCAGCAGCTTAGTCCCACAGGGAGAAACTCGGGGCTACACCTTC
cdr3_aa: CASSLVPQGETRGYTF
clone_size: NA
j_call: TRBJ1-2
d_call: NA
v_call: TRBV7-9

cdr3_nt: TGTGCCAGCAGCTACAGGGGTGGCAATCAGCCCCAGCATTTT
cdr3_aa: CASSYRGGNQPQHF
clone_size: NA
j_call: TRBJ1-5
d_call: TRBD1
v_call: TRBV3-1/TRBV3-2

cdr3_nt: TGCGCCAGCAGCTTGGGGACTCTCTCAGAGGATGAAAAACTGTTTTTT
cdr3_aa: CASSLGTLSEDEKLFF
clone_size: NA
j_call: TRBJ1-4
d_call: NA
v_call: TRBV5-1

cdr3_nt: TGTGCCATCTCAAGCGGGGCTAGCACAGATACGCAGTATTTT
cdr3_aa: CAISSGASTDTQYF
clone_size: NA
j_call: TRBJ2-3
d_call: TRBD2
v_call: TRBV10-3

cdr3_nt: TGTGCCAGTAGGCATGAGAATCAGCCCCAGCATTTT
cdr3_aa: CASRHENQPQHF
clone_size: few
j_call: TRBJ1-5
d_call: NA
v_call: TRBV19

cdr3_nt: TGTGCCAGCAGCTTAGGTCTAGCGGGGGCCGTACGCACAGATACGCAGTATTTT
cdr3_aa: CASSLGLAGAVRTDTQYF
clone_size: NA
j_call: TRBJ2-3
d_call: TRBD2
v_call: TRBV13